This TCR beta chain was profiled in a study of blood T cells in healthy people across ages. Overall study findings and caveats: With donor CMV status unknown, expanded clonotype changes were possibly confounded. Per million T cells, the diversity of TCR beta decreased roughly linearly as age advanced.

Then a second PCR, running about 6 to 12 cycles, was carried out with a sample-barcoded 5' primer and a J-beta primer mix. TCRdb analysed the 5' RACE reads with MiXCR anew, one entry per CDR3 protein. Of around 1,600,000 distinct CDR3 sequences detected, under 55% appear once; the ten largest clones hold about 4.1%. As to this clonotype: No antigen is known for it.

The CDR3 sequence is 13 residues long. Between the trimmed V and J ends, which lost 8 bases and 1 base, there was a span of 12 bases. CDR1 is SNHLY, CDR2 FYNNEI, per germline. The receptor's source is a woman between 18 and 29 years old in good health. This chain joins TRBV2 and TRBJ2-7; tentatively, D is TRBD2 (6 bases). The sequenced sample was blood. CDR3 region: CASLSGNSYEQYF. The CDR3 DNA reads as TGTGCCAGCCTTAGCGGAAATTCCTACGAGCAGTACTTC. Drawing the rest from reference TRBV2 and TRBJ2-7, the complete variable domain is EPEVTQTPSHQVTQMGQEVILRCVPISNHLYFYWYRQILGQKVEFLVSFYNNEISEKSEIFDDQFSVERPDGSNFTLKIRSTKLEDSAMYFCASLSGNSYEQYFGPGTRLTVT.